Only a few counts were recorded for the clone carrying this T cell receptor (beta chain). In germline, CDR1 is SEHNR, CDR2 FQNEAQ (reference sequence). V was trimmed by 11 bases and J by 0 bases, leaving 13 bases between them. The CDR3 length is 13 residues. The data are from a study of T cell repertoires in aging, cancer and after chemotherapy. As for the study in general: Donor ages fell into six groups from 30 or younger up to 70 or older. Pre- and post-chemotherapy samples were paired from glioblastoma patients treated with temozolomide-based therapy.

TCR beta rearrangements were amplified from peripheral blood genomic DNA. A mixed TRB-A/B primer pool amplified rearranged TRB by multiplex touch-down PCR. TCRdb itself ran the multiplex PCR reads through MiXCR, one entry per CDR3 protein. The repertoire holds more than 750 distinct CDR3 sequences, with approximately 26% as singletons. This clonotype originated in a human donor with a solid tumor. Sequences were obtained from blood. J is TRBJ1-1 and V is TRBV7-9; D is uncertain. CDR3: CAGEGTMNTEAFF. Written as DNA, the CDR3 is TGTGCCGGGGAGGGAACCATGAACACTGAAGCTTTCTTT.